This paragraph covers one T cell receptor beta chain sequence. The V segment lost 3 bases and the J segment 3 bases; nucleotides outside the gene matches: 14. This CDR3 is 18 amino acids long. This specimen comes from a study of T cells in Graves' hyperthyroidism and ophthalmopathy. Amplification of TCR beta CDR3 regions used RNA as the template. The HTBI set primed first-round TCR CDR3 RT-PCR. From the multiplex PCR reads, TCRdb called clonotypes with MiXCR, one entry per CDR3 protein. The sample includes a few hundred thousand distinct CDR3 sequences, roughly 46% seen only once; the top ten take around 7.7%.

The V call is TRBV12-3 or TRBV12-4, the J call TRBJ2-7; 10 bases map to TRBD2. Material: peripheral blood or thyroid tissue (not recorded which). The clonotype originates from a woman younger than 30 with Graves' hyperthyroidism. Here the CDR3 DNA reads TGTGCCAGCAGTTTGGGGGTCGCTAGCGGGAGTGATGGCTACGAGCAGTACTTC. This encodes CASSLGVASGSDGYEQYF.